Below are 11 T cell receptor beta chains sequenced from a single sample in a study of metastatic and nonmetastatic thyroid tumors. Each patient came to thyroid surgery without any prior treatment (of any kind). Using MiXCR, TCRdb re-called clones from the PCR reads. This table has some 19,000 clones, around 21% appearing once. The sequencing input was blood. All receptors come from a female donor with papillary thyroid cancer or a benign thyroid nodule (not recorded which). Some clones in this sample may be carry-over from other donors' samples.

At least ten counts were recorded for this clone. The chain carries TRBV29-1 and TRBJ1-1; D perhaps matches TRBD1 (6 bases). Germline CDR1 and CDR2: SQVTM and ANQGSEA. With 4 bases removed from V and 4 bases from J, the gap between germline ends came to 16 bases. The length of the CDR3 is 14 residues. CDR3 coding DNA: TGCAGCGTTGTGAGGGGGATCGGGATCACTGAAGCTTTCTTT. This gives the protein CSVVRGIGITEAFF.

The chain combines TRBV6-1 with TRBJ2-7; D possibly matches TRBD1 or TRBD2 (5 bases each). Germline CDR1 MNHNS, CDR2 SASEGT. Trimming left V 10 bases short and J 2 bases short, with 18 bases between. CDR3 size: 14 residues. CDR3 protein: CATRGPLHPYEQYF. The CDR3 DNA reads as TGTGCCACCCGGGGCCCCCTGCATCCCTACGAGCAGTACTTC.

At least ten counts were recorded for this clone. The chain is built from TRBV19 and TRBJ1-2; 8 positions agree with TRBD1. With 5 bases clipped from V and 6 bases from J, the junction kept 2 bases outside the gene matches. The germline gives CDR1 LNHDA, CDR2 SQIVND (reference sequence). The CDR3 contains 12 residues. Written as DNA, the CDR3 is TGTGCCAGTAGTCTGACAGGGGATGGCTACACCTTC. Translation gives CASSLTGDGYTF. The variable domain in full, with the rest retrieved from reference TRBV19 and TRBJ1-2, is DGGITQSPKYLFRKEGQNVTLSCEQNLNHDAMYWYRQDPGQGLRLIYYSQIVNDFQKGDIAEGYSVSREKKESFPLTVTSAQKNPTAFYLCASSLTGDGYTFGSGTRLTVV.

The sample holds many counts of this clone. The V gene is TRBV6-2 or TRBV6-3, the J gene TRBJ2-5, with D possibly being TRBD1 (6 bases). The CDR3 contains 13 residues. Germline CDR1 is MNHEY and CDR2 is SVGEGT. Trimming took off 6 bases at V and 5 bases at J, with 13 bases between the two ends. The CDR3 region is CASRPTGRETQYF. DNA for the CDR3: TGTGCCAGCAGACCGACAGGACGGGAGACCCAGTACTTC.

V and J are TRBV18 and TRBJ2-2; the D gene is possibly TRBD1 (5 bases). The germline V gene has CDR1 KGHSH and CDR2 LQKENI. V was pared by 6 bases and J by 7 bases, with 15 bases between. This CDR3 has 14 residues. In nucleotides, the CDR3 is TGTGCCAGCTCCCCCCGACAGAAAAGCGGGGAGCTGTTTTTT. Amino acid sequence: CASSPRQKSGELFF. The whole variable domain, remainder taken from reference TRBV18 and TRBJ2-2, is NAGVMQNPRHLVRRRGQEARLRCSPMKGHSHVYWYRQLPEEGLKFMVYLQKENIIDESGMPKERFSAEFPKEGPSILRIQQVVRGDSAAYFCASSPRQKSGELFFGEGSRLTVL.

This clone showed up many times. The chain recombines TRBV9 with TRBJ2-7, with 9 positions matching TRBD2. This CDR3 has 14 amino acids. Per germline, CDR1 SGDLS and CDR2 YYNGEE. The trim removed 2 bases at V and 2 bases at J, leaving 2 bases unmatched. The CDR3 loop reads CASSVTSGPYEQYF. The DNA for the CDR3 is TGTGCCAGCAGCGTGACTAGCGGACCCTACGAGCAGTACTTC.

This clone was recorded at least ten times. The chain joins TRBV20-1 to TRBJ2-7; no reliable D call. CDR1 and CDR2 (germline): DFQATT, SNEGSKA (reference sequence). The V end was cut by 6 bases, the J end by 3 bases, with 15 bases between. This CDR3 is 13 amino acids long. The CDR3 sequence is CSAPNFGNYEQYF. CDR3 DNA: TGCAGTGCCCCAAATTTTGGAAACTACGAGCAGTACTTC.

The genes are TRBV6-2 or TRBV6-3 and TRBJ1-2, with a weak D call TRBD1 (6 bases). The ends were cut back, 2 bases at V and 6 bases at J, with 13 bases in the middle. Germline V lookup: CDR1 MNHEY, CDR2 SVGEGT. This CDR3 spans 14 amino acids. The CDR3 coding sequence is TGTGCCAGCAGTTACGGTCACAGGGCAGATGGCTACACCTTC. Residues: CASSYGHRADGYTF.

On this clone itself: A junction boundary mismatches the germline segment, possibly from a read error. The chain uses TRBV6-1 and TRBJ1-5; D may be TRBD1 (5 bases). The CDR3 is made up of 13 amino acids. Germline loops: CDR1 MNHNS, CDR2 SASEGT. This CDR3 is CASSPDIYQPQHF. The CDR3 DNA sequence: TGTGCCAGCAGCCCGGACATCTATCAGCCCCAACATTTT.

In its sample, this clone is medium-sized. This chain connects TRBV28 to TRBJ1-2; no definite D call. V shed 2 bases and J shed 7 bases, with 17 bases lying between them. The CDR3 is 15 residues long. Germline loops: CDR1 MDHEN, CDR2 SYDVKM. CDR3 sequence: CASSLIGDARFGYTF. DNA for the CDR3: TGTGCCAGCAGTTTAATTGGGGATGCCAGGTTTGGCTACACCTTC.

This clone was counted ten times or more. This chain connects TRBV9 to TRBJ2-2; tentative D call: TRBD2 (5 bases). This CDR3 comprises 17 residues. With 0 bases removed from V and 6 bases from J, the gap between germline ends came to 18 bases. Germline assignment: CDR1 SGDLS and CDR2 YYNGEE. The DNA of the CDR3 is TGTGCCAGCAGCGTAGGGGCGACGCTAGCTGGCGCCGGGGAGCTGTTTTTT. Amino acids: CASSVGATLAGAGELFF.